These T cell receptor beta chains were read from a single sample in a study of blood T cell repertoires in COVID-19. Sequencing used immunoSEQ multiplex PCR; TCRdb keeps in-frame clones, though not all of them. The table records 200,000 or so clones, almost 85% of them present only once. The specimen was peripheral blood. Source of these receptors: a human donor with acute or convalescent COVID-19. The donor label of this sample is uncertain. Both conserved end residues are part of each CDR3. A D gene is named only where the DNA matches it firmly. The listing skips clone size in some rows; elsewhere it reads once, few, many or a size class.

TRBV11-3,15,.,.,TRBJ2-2,TGTGCCAGCAGCCCGGACGGACAGAACACCGGGGAGCTGTTTTTT,CASSPDGQNTGELFF
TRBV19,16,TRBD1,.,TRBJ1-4,TGTGCCAGTAGTGCGGCCGGGACAGGCTTTAATGAAAAACTGTTTTTT,CASSAAGTGFNEKLFF
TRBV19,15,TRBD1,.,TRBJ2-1,TGTGCCAGTAGTTCGGGACAGGGGGCCTTAATTGAGCAGTTCTTC,CASSSGQGALIEQFF
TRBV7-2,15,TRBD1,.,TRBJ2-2,TGTGCCAGCAGCCCCTGGACAGGGAACACCGGGGAGCTGTTTTTT,CASSPWTGNTGELFF
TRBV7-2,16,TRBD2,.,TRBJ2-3,TGTGCCAGCAGCTACACTAGCGGGAGGGGGACAGATACGCAGTATTTT,CASSYTSGRGTDTQYF
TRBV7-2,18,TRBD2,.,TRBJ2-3,TGTGCCAGCAGCTTACCCCTCCTAGCGGGAGGTGAGACAGATACGCAGTATTTT,CASSLPLLAGGETDTQYF
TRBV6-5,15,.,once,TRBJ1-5,TGTGCCAGCAGCCAAGGGGGGGGCGGCAATCAGCCCCAGCATTTT,CASSQGGGGNQPQHF
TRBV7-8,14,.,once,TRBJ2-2,TGTGCCAGCAGCCCAAACACGAACACCGGGGAGCTGTTTTTT,CASSPNTNTGELFF
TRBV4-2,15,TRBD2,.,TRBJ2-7,TGTGCCAGCAGCCAATCTAGCGGGAGCTCCTACGAGCAGTACTTC,CASSQSSGSSYEQYF
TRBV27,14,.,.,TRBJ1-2,TGTGCCAGCAGTTTATCGCAGTTCGCGGGAGGCTACACCTTC,CASSLSQFAGGYTF